This T cell receptor beta chain was sequenced in a study of beta chain features in type 1 diabetes. Study in general: Patients did not differ from healthy donors in age, gender or cell yield.

V gave up 0 bases and J gave up 5 bases; unmatched junction bases: 4. CDR3 size: 15 residues. Germline CDR1 MNHEY, CDR2 SVGAGI. A remark on this clone: Its antigen is undetermined.

On average, the one heparinised blood draw given by each donor was 90 to 150 mL. Study-level points and caveats: The study found that naive, central memory and Treg TCRB repertoires appeared more similar in patients than in healthy donors.

Since all of the isolated RNA was reverse transcribed, expressed TCRB transcripts were what got sequenced. Profiled with immunoSEQ multiplex PCR; TCRdb holds only in-frame clones, not every one. In the table there are fewer than 350,000 clones, about 20% of which are singletons. The material sequenced was naive CD4+ T cells from blood. This chain joins TRBV6-5 and TRBJ2-5; 9 nucleotides agree with TRBD1. The receptor was derived from a woman under 30 in good health. The CDR3 region is CASSYSGTGIETQYF. CDR3 coding DNA: TGTGCCAGCAGTTACTCCGGGACAGGGATTGAGACCCAGTACTTC.